These T cell receptor beta chains were read from a single sample in a study of shared clonotypes between healthy human individuals. Measured with immunoSEQ multiplex PCR; TCRdb has only the in-frame clones, and not every one. Altogether a few million clones are present, approximately 94% being singletons, with the ten largest covering around 0.14%. Sequenced material: naive CD4+ T cells sorted from blood. These TCRs come from a young man in good health. The CDR3 runs from the conserved cysteine through the conserved F or W. A row's size may be missing; if present it is once, few, many or a size class.

V gene	J gene	clone size	CDR3 protein
TRBV5-6	TRBJ2-7	.	CASSLVGEQYF
TRBV5-1	TRBJ2-7	.	CASSKGTSGGSSYEQYF
TRBV10-3	TRBJ2-7	.	CAISLGSPYEQYF
TRBV11-2	TRBJ2-3	.	CASSLGSGYSTDTQYF
TRBV28	TRBJ1-2	.	CASSLQGIGGYTF
TRBV7-9	TRBJ1-3	few	CASSAPLGNTIYF
TRBV7-8	TRBJ2-7	.	CASSWTGFNEQYF
TRBV7-2	TRBJ1-3	.	CASSSGTGSSDTIYF
TRBV19	TRBJ2-3	.	CASSSGAIFTDTQYF
TRBV10-3	TRBJ1-4	.	CAISGTVSEKLFF
TRBV6-5	TRBJ1-5	few	CASTPDLNQPQHF
TRBV13	TRBJ2-1	.	CASSLNLRTTGKAKYNEQFF
TRBV18	TRBJ1-1	.	CASSPLAVPPEAFF
TRBV4-1	TRBJ2-7	few	CASSSDRASYEQYF
TRBV7-2	TRBJ2-5	.	CASSLGVGVREETQYF
TRBV7-2	TRBJ1-5	once	CASSLSEDQPQHF
TRBV5-1	TRBJ1-4	.	CASSAGSTNEKLFF
TRBV6-4	TRBJ1-4	.	CATWTTGENEKLFF
TRBV5-6	TRBJ2-1	.	CASSLAGKTSGTSYNEQFF
TRBV5-1	TRBJ2-3	.	CASRLAGGWADTQYF
TRBV11-3	TRBJ2-2	.	CASSFSPWTSRDTGELFF
TRBV30	TRBJ1-4	.	CAWSTTRSGSEKLFF
TRBV5-1	TRBJ2-2	.	CASSGQGGAGELFF
TRBV6-5	TRBJ1-1	.	CASSPARTGHTEAFF
TRBV10-3	TRBJ2-3	.	CAISEGGSTDTQYF
TRBV2	TRBJ1-2	.	CASSDGPGYGCTF
TRBV10-3	TRBJ1-6	.	CAISDDRVGAYNSPLHF
TRBV5-1	TRBJ2-2	.	CASSTRGDFTGELFF
TRBV5-1	TRBJ2-2	.	CASSLDDRVAGELFF
TRBV5-1	TRBJ2-7	.	CASSLETGSSYEQYF
TRBV11-2	TRBJ2-5	.	CASTAYRVGETQYF
TRBV29-1	TRBJ1-1	.	CSVETLSNTEAFF
TRBV6-1	TRBJ1-1	.	CASSVSSRRDRDEAFF
TRBV10-1	TRBJ2-1	.	CASSEGGLAGLNEQFF
TRBV29-1	TRBJ2-5	.	CSVVRDRGTQYF
TRBV5-1	TRBJ1-2	.	CASSLRTGDGYTF
TRBV5-4	.	.	CASSESGQGYEQYF
TRBV10-3	TRBJ1-2	.	CAISERETGGNGYTF
TRBV29-1	TRBJ2-1	.	CSGERQVGNEQFF